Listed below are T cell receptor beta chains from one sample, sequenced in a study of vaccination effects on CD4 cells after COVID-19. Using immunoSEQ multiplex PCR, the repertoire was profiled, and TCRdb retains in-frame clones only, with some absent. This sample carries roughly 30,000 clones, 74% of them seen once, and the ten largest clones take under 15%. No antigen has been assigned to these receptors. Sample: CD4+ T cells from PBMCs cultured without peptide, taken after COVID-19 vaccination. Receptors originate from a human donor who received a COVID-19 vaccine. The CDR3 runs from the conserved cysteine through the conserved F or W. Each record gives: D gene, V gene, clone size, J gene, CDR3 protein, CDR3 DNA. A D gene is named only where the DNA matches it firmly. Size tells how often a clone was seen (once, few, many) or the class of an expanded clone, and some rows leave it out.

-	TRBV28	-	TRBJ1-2	CASSLAALYGYTF	TGTGCCAGCAGTTTGGCAGCCCTCTATGGCTACACCTTC
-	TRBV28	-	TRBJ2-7	CASRRTPYEQYF	TGTGCCAGCAGGAGGACTCCTTACGAGCAGTACTTC
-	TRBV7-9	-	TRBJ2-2	CASSFGGTGELFF	TGTGCCAGCAGCTTTGGGGGTACCGGGGAGCTGTTTTTT
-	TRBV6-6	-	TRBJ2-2	CASSASTGYGELFF	TGTGCCAGCAGCGCGTCGACAGGATACGGGGAGCTGTTTTTT
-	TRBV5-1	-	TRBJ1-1	CASSLPGLSNTEAFF	TGCGCCAGCAGCTTGCCGGGACTTTCTAACACTGAAGCTTTCTTT
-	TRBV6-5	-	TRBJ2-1	CASSADGPPHEQFF	TGTGCCAGCAGCGCTGACGGACCGCCCCATGAGCAGTTCTTC
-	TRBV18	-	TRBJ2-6	CASSPVRPVSSGANVLTF	TGTGCCAGCTCACCAGTGCGGCCCGTCAGCTCTGGGGCCAACGTCCTGACTTTC
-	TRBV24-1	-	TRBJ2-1	CATSDLVQIQTFYNEQFF	TGTGCCACCAGTGATTTAGTCCAGATACAAACGTTTTACAATGAGCAGTTCTTC
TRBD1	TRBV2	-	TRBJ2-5	CASSDQTGAMETQYF	TGTGCCAGCAGTGATCAGACAGGGGCAATGGAGACCCAGTACTTC
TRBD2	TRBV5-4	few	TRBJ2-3	CASTPGVAGVGTQYF	TGTGCCAGCACCCCTGGTGTAGCGGGAGTGGGTACGCAGTATTTT
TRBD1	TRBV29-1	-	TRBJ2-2	CSVVGTGALLGGELFF	TGCAGCGTTGTGGGGACAGGGGCCCTCTTAGGCGGGGAGCTGTTTTTT
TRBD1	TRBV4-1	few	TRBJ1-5	CASSQASQGASNQPQHF	TGCGCCAGCAGCCAAGCCTCTCAGGGGGCGAGCAATCAGCCCCAGCATTTT
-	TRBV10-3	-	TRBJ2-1	CAISESNNEQFF	TGTGCCATCAGTGAGTCCAACAATGAGCAGTTCTTC
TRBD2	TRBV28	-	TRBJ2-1	CASSSVVSGSSNEQFF	TGTGCCAGCAGTTCCGTGGTCAGCGGGAGTAGCAATGAGCAGTTCTTC
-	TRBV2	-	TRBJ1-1	CASSELYTEAFF	TGTGCCAGCAGTGAATTGTACACTGAAGCTTTCTTT
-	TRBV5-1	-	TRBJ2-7	CASSLGQRSYEQYF	TGCGCCAGCAGCTTGGGGCAGCGGTCCTACGAGCAGTACTTC
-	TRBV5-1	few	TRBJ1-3	CASSPHGPSGNTIYF	TGCGCCAGCAGCCCACATGGTCCCTCTGGAAACACCATATATTTT
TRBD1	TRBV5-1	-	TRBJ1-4	CASTQGAPGSNEKLFF	TGCGCCAGCACTCAGGGGGCGCCGGGAAGTAATGAAAAACTGTTTTTT